This T cell receptor (beta chain) originates from a study of T cells after yellow fever vaccination. The study's findings and limits: Peak timing came faster in the weaker secondary response, day 5 versus 15.

Trimming removed 4 bases from V and 0 bases from J, with 11 bases in between. The CDR3 contains 15 residues. Per germline, CDR1 MGHDK and CDR2 SYGVNS. TCRdb fed the 5' RACE reads into MiXCR, producing one record per CDR3 protein. The table lists around 600,000 distinct CDR3 sequences, about 12% of them singletons. This clonotype was detected a few times. Its antigen remains unknown. The sequenced sample was PBMCs, obtained on the day of the yellow fever booster vaccination. The chain uses TRBV25-1 and TRBJ2-3; D may be TRBD2 (6 bases). The TCR was taken from a man aged 25-45 years who received the YFV17D yellow fever vaccine. The CDR3 here is CASSGGLASTDTQYF. The CDR3 DNA reads TGTGCCAGCAGTGGGGGACTCGCTAGCACAGATACGCAGTATTTT. Drawing the rest from reference TRBV25-1 and TRBJ2-3, the complete variable domain is EADIYQTPRYLVIGTGKKITLECSQTMGHDKMYWYQQDPGMELHLIHYSYGVNSTEKGDLSSESTVSRIRTEHFPLTLESARPSHTSQYLCASSGGLASTDTQYFGPGTRLTVL.